Given below is one T cell receptor beta chain in context. The CDR3 extends over 14 amino acids. Per germline, CDR1 SGDLS and CDR2 YYNGEE. The J segment lost 8 bases and the V segment lost 8 bases, leaving 12 bases of the junction unmatched. The data were taken from a study of Graves' ophthalmopathy and Graves' hyperthyroidism. The TCR beta CDR3 regions underwent amplification from RNA transcripts. After a first-round RT-PCR with HTBI primers, a second-round multiplex PCR was run. TCRdb used MiXCR to reprocess the multiplex PCR reads, holding one entry per CDR3 protein. The sample contains about 640,000 distinct CDR3 sequences, roughly 41% of which appear only once. Additional autoimmune diseases, uncontrolled infections, pregnancy or lactation disqualified patients.

This chain connects TRBV9 to TRBJ1-3; 8 bases are a match to TRBD1. Material: peripheral blood. The source of this sequence is an adult man with Graves' ophthalmopathy. The CDR3 region is CASTGGLYGYTIYF. The CDR3 DNA reads TGTGCCAGTACAGGGGGGCTCTATGGCTACACCATATATTTT.